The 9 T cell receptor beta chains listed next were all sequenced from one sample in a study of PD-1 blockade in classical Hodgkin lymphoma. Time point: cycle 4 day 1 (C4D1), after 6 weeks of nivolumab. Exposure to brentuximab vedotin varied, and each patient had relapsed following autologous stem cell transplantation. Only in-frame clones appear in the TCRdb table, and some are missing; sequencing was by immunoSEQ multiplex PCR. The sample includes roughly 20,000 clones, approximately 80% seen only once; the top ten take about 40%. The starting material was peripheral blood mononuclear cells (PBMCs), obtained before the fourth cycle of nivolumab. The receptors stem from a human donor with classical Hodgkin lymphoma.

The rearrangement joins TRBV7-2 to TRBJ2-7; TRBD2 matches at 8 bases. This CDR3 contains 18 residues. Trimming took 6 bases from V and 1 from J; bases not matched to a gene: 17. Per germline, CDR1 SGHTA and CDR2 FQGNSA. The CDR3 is CASSRNRTGGRPSYEQYF. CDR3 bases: TGTGCCAGCAGTCGGAACCGGACTGGCGGGAGGCCTTCCTACGAGCAGTACTTC.

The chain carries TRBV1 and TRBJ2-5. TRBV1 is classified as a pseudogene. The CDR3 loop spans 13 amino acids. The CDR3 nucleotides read TGCACCAGCAGCCAAGATGGATCGGAGACCCAGTACTTC. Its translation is CTSSQDGSETQYF.

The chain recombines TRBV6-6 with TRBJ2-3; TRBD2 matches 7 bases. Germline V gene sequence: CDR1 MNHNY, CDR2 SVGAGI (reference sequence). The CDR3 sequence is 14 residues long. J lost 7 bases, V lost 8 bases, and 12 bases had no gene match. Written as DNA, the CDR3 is TGTGCCAGCCGACTAGCCCAAGAGGCATATACGCAGTATTTT. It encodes CASRLAQEAYTQYF.

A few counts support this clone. In nucleotides, the CDR3 is TGTGCCAGCAGCTCTCCACTAGCGGGAGAAGCCTACGAGCAGTACTTC. Encoded protein: CASSSPLAGEAYEQYF. The rearrangement links TRBV5-4 to TRBJ2-7; 11 bases align to TRBD2. CDR1 is SGHNT, CDR2 YYREEE, per germline (reference sequence). J gave up 2 bases and V 3 bases, and 7 bases lay outside the gene matches. The CDR3 consists of 16 residues.

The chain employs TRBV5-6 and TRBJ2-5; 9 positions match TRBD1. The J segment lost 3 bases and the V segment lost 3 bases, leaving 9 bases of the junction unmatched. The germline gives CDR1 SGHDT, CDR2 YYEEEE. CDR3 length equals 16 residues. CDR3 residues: CASSYKTGGLEETQYF. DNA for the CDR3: TGTGCCAGCAGCTATAAAACAGGGGGCTTAGAAGAGACCCAGTACTTC.

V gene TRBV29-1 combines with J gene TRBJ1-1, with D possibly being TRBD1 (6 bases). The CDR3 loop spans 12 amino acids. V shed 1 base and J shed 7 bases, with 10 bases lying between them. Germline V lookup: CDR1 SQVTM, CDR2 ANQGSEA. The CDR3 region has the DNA TGCAGCGTTGAAGGGGGGCAGGGTGAAGCTTTCTTT. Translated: CSVEGGQGEAFF.

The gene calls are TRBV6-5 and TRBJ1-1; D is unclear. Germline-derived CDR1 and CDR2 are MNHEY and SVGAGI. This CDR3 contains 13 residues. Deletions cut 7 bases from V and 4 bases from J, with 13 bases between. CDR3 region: CASTVELATEAFF. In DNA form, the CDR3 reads TGTGCCAGCACCGTTGAATTGGCCACTGAAGCTTTCTTT.

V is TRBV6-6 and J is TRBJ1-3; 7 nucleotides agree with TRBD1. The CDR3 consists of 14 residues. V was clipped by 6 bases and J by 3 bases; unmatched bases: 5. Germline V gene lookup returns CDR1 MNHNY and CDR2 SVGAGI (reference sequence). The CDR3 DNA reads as TGTGCCAGCAGCCCCGGGACAGTTGGAAACACCATATATTTT. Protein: CASSPGTVGNTIYF.

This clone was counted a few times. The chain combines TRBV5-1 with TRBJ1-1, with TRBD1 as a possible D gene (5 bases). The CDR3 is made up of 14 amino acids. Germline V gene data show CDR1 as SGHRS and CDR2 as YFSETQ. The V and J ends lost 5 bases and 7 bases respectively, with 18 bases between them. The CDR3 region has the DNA TGCGCCAGCAGTTCGGGAGGGGAGTTTGTTGAAGCTTTCTTT. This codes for CASSSGGEFVEAFF. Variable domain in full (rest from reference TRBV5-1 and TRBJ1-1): KAGVTQTPRYLIKTRGQQVTLSCSPISGHRSVSWYQQTPGQGLQFLFEYFSETQRNKGNFPGRFSGRQFSNSRSEMNVSTLELGDSALYLCASSSGGEFVEAFFGQGTRLTVV.